This T cell receptor beta chain stems from a study of T-cell memory formation after mild COVID-19. Whole-study findings and limits: Certain responding clones were present in pre-infection memory, suggesting participation of cross-reactive memory. Clones that contracted from day 15 to 85 had balanced CD4/CD8; later expanders were CD4+ biased. CD8+ contracting clones occupied EMRA, while CD4+ ones occupied mainly CM and EM.

The CDR3 sequence is 12 residues long. Trimming removed 4 bases from V and 8 bases from J, with 11 bases in between. Germline CDR1 is MNHEY and CDR2 is SVGAGI. On this clonotype itself: Its target is unknown.

With constant-segment primers, 5'RACE yielded cDNA libraries of TCR alpha and TCR beta that carried sample barcodes and UMIs. MiXCR, run by TCRdb on the 5' RACE reads, gives a single entry per CDR3 protein. The table shows 350,000 to 450,000 distinct CDR3 sequences, with approximately 14% occurring only once. The chain carries TRBV6-5 and TRBJ1-2; a possible D gene is TRBD1 (5 bases). The clonotype was recovered from a man aged 18 to 30 who had mild COVID-19 (a few samples of this study predate the infection). Cell type and time point are not known. What was sequenced was PBMCs or a T cell subset sorted from them (not recorded which). In DNA, the CDR3 is TGTGCCAGCAGTTCCGGGGCCGGCGGCTACACCTTC. The encoded protein is CASSSGAGGYTF.